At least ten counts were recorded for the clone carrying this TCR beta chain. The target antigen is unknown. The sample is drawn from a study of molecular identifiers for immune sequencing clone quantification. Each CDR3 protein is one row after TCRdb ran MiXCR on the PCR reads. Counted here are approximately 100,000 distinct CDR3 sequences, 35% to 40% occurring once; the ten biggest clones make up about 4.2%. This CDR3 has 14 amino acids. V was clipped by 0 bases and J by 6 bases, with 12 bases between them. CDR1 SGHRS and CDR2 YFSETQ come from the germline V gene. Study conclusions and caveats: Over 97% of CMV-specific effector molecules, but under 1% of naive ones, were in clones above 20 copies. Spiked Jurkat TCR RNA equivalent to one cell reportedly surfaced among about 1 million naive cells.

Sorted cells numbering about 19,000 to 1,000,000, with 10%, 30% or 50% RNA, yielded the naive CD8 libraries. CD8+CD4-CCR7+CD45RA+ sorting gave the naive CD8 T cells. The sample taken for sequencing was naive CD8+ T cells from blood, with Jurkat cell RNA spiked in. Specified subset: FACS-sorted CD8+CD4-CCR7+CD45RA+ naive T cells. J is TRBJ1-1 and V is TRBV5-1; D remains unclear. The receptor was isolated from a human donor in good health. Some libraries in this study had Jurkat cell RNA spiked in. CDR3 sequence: CASSLEPAPPEAFF. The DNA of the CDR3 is TGCGCCAGCAGCTTGGAACCAGCTCCCCCTGAAGCTTTCTTT. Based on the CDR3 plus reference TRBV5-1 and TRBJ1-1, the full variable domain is KAGVTQTPRYLIKTRGQQVTLSCSPISGHRSVSWYQQTPGQGLQFLFEYFSETQRNKGNFPGRFSGRQFSNSRSEMNVSTLELGDSALYLCASSLEPAPPEAFFGQGTRLTVV.